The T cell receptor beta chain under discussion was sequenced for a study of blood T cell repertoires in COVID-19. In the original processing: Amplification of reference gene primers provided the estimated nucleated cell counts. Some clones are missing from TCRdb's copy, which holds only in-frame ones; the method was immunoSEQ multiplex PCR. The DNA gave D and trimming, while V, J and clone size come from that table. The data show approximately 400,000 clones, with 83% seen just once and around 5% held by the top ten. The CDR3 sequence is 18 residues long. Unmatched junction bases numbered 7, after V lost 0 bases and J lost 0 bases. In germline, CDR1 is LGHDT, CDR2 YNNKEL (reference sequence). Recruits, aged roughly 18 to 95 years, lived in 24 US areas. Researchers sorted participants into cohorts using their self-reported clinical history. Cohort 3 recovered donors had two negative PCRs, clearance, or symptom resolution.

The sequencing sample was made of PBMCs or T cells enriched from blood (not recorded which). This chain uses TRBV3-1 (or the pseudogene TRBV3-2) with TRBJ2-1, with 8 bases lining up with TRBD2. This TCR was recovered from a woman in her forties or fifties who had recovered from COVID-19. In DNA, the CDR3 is TGTGCCAGCAGCCAAGAGCTGGAACTAGCGGACTCCTACAATGAGCAGTTCTTC. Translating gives CASSQELELADSYNEQFF.